This T cell receptor (beta chain) was obtained from a study of spatial heterogeneity in lung cancer. In this sample, this clonotype turned up many times. Indicated time point: sample taken at primary tumor resection. There were approximately 69 donors, all of them untreated patients with early-stage non-small cell lung cancer. TCRdb recomputed calls from the 5' RACE reads with MiXCR, one row per CDR3 protein. The data contain over 50,000 distinct CDR3 sequences, roughly 6.4% of them singletons. The sample here was PBMCs, taken at surgery. The sequence was obtained from a female donor with early-stage non-small cell lung cancer.

The CDR3 DNA reads TGTGCCAGCAGTTTCGGCTCTGGAAACACCATATATTTT. Translated: CASSFGSGNTIYF. This chain links TRBV28 with TRBJ1-3; D uncertain. CDR1 is MDHEN and CDR2 is SYDVKM in the germline V gene. Trimming cost V 3 bases and J 0 bases, with 3 bases left between them. CDR3 length equals 13 residues.